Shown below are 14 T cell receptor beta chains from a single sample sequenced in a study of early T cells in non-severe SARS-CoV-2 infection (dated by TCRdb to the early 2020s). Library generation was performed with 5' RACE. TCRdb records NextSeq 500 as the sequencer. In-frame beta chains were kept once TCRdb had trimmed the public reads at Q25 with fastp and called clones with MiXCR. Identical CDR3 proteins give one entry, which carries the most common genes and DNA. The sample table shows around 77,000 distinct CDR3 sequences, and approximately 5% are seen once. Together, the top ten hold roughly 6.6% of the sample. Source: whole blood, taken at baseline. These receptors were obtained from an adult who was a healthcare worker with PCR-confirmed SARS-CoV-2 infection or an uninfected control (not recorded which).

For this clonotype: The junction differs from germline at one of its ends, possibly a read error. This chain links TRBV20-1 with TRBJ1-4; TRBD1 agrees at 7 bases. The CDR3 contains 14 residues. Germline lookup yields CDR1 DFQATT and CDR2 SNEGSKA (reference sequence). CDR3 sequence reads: CSARDPGGAENLFF. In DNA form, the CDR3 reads TGCAGTGCTAGAGATCCAGGGGGGGCGGAAAATCTGTTTTTT.

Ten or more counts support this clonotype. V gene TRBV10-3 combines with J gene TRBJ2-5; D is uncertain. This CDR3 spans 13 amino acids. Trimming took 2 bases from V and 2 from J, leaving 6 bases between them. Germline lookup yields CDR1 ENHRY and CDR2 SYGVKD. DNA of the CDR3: TGTGCCATCAGTGAGGTGCATCAAGAGACCCAGTACTTC. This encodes CAISEVHQETQYF.

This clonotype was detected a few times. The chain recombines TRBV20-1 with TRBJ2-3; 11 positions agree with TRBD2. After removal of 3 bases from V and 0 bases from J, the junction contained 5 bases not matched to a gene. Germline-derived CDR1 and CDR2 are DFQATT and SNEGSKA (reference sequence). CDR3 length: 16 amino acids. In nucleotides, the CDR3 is TGCAGTGCTAGCGCGGGACTAGCGGAGAGCACAGATACGCAGTATTTT. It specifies CSASAGLAESTDTQYF.

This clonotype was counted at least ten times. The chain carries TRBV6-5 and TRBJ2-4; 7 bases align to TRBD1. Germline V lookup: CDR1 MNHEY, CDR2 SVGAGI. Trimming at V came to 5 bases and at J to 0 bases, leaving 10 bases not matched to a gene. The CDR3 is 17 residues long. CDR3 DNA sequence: TGTGCCAGCAGTAAACAGAAGGGACAGCTAGCCAAAAACATTCAGTACTTC. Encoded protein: CASSKQKGQLAKNIQYF.

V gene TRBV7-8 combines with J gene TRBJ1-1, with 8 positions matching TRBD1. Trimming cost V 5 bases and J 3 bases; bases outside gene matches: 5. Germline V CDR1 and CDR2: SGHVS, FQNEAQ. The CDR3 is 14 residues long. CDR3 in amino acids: CASSPDRDYTEAFF. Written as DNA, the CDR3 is TGTGCCAGCAGCCCGGACAGGGACTACACTGAAGCTTTCTTT.

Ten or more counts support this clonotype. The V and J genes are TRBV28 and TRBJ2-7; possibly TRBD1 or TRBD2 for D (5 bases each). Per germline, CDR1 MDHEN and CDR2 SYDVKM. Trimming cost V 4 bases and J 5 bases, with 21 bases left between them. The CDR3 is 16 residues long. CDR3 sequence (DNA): TGTGCCAGCAGTTGGGGCCTCGACTACCAGGCCGACGAGCAGTACTTC. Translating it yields CASSWGLDYQADEQYF.

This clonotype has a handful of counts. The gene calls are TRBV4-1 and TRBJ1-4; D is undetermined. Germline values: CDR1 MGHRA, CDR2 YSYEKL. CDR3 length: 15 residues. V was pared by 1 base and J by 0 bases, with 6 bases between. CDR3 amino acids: CASSQGVTTNEKLFF. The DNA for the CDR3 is TGCGCCAGCAGCCAAGGCGTCACAACTAATGAAAAACTGTTTTTT.

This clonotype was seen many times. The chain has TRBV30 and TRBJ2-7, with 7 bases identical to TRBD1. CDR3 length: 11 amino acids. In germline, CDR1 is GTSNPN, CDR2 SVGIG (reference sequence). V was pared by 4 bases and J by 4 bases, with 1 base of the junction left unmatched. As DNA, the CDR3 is TGTGCCTGGATGACAGGGTACGAGCAGTACTTC. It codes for CAWMTGYEQYF.

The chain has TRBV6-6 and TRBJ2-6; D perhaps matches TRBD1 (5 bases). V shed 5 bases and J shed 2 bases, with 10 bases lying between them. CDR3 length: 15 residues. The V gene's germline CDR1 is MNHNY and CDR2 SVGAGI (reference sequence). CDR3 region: CASSVDSTGANVLTF. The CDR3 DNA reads TGTGCCAGCAGTGTAGACAGCACTGGGGCCAACGTCCTGACTTTC.

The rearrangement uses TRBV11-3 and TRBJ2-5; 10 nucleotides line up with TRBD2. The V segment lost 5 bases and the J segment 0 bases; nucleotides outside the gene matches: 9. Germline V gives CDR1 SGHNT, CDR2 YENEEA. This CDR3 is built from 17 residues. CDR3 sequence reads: CASSLGLAERYQETQYF. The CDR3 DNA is TGTGCCAGCAGCCTAGGACTAGCGGAGCGCTACCAAGAGACCCAGTACTTC.

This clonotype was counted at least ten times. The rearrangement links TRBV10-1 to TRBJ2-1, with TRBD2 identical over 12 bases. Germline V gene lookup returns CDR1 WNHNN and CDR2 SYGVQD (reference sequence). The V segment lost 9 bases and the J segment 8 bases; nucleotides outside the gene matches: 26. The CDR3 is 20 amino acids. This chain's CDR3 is CARGGGQRVRLAGVRHEQFF. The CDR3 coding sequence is TGCGCCAGGGGGGGAGGACAGAGAGTCAGACTAGCGGGAGTCCGGCATGAGCAGTTCTTC.

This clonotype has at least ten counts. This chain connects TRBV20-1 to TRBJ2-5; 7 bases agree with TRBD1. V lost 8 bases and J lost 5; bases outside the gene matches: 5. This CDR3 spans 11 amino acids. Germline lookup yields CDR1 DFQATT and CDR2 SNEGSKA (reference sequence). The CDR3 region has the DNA TGCAGTTATCCCAGGGGGGAGACCCAGTACTTC. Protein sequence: CSYPRGETQYF.

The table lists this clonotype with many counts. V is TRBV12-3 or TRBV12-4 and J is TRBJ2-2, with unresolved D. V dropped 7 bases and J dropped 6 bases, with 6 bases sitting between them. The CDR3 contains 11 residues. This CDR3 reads CASTVAGELFF. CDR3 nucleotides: TGTGCCAGCACAGTTGCCGGGGAGCTGTTTTTT.

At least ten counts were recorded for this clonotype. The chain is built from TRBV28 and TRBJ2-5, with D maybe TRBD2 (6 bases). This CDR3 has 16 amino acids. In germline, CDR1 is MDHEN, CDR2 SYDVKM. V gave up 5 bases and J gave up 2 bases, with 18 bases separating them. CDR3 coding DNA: TGTGCCAGCAGTCTTGGGACTCCGGCCTTACAAGAGACCCAGTACTTC. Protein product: CASSLGTPALQETQYF.